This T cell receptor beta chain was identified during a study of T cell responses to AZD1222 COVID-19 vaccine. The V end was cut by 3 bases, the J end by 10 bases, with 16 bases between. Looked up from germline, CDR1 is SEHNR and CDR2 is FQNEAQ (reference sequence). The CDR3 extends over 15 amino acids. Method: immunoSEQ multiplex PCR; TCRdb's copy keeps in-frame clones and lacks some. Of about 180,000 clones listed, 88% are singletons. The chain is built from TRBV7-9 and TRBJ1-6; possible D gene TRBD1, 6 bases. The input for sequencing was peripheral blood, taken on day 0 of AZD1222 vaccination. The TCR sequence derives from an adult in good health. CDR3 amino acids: CASSFDTQGTSPLHF. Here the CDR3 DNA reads TGTGCCAGCAGCTTTGATACACAGGGCACATCACCCCTCCACTTT.